A selection of T cell receptor beta chains follows, all from one sample in a study of T-cell reconstitution after alpha-beta-depleted transplantation in children. TCRdb recomputed calls from the PCR reads with MiXCR, one row per CDR3 protein. The table records about 610,000 distinct CDR3 sequences, about 10% of them present only once. Sequenced here: PBMCs from the stem cell graft donor, sampled from the stem cell graft. The receptor source for this set is a human donor who donated a stem cell graft to a child with acute myeloid leukemia. Each CDR3 is given with its conserved first and last residue. The D gene is left open where the match is weak. Clone size appears in some rows only: once, few, many, or a class for an expanded clone.

j_call: TRBJ1-2
v_call: TRBV28
clone_size: few
d_call: NA
cdr3_aa: CASTQRVGAYGYTF
cdr3_nt: TGTGCCAGCACCCAGCGGGTGGGTGCCTATGGCTACACCTTC

j_call: TRBJ2-2
v_call: TRBV5-1
clone_size: few
d_call: TRBD2
cdr3_aa: CASSKGLAGVETGELFF
cdr3_nt: TGCGCCAGCAGCAAGGGACTAGCGGGAGTCGAGACCGGGGAGCTGTTTTTT

j_call: TRBJ1-4
v_call: TRBV2
clone_size: few
d_call: NA
cdr3_aa: CASSPPYRTRGANEKLFF
cdr3_nt: TGTGCCAGCAGTCCCCCCTACAGGACCAGGGGCGCTAATGAAAAACTGTTTTTT

j_call: TRBJ2-5
v_call: TRBV20-1
clone_size: many
d_call: TRBD2
cdr3_aa: CSARDLLAGLGKTQYF
cdr3_nt: TGCAGTGCTAGAGATCTGCTAGCGGGTTTGGGAAAGACCCAGTACTTC

j_call: TRBJ2-1
v_call: TRBV6-5
clone_size: many
d_call: NA
cdr3_aa: CASRGVYNEQFF
cdr3_nt: TGTGCCAGCAGGGGCGTCTACAATGAGCAGTTCTTC

j_call: TRBJ2-7
v_call: TRBV15
clone_size: NA
d_call: TRBD1
cdr3_aa: CATSRFGQELNEQYF
cdr3_nt: TGTGCCACCAGCAGATTTGGACAGGAGCTAAACGAGCAGTACTTC

j_call: TRBJ2-3
v_call: TRBV14
clone_size: NA
d_call: NA
cdr3_aa: CASSQLSSRLAGDTQYF
cdr3_nt: TGTGCCAGCAGCCAATTATCATCCCGGCTAGCAGGAGATACGCAGTATTTT

j_call: TRBJ1-1
v_call: TRBV7-3
clone_size: many
d_call: TRBD1
cdr3_aa: CASRQNRGGAEAFF
cdr3_nt: TGTGCCAGCAGGCAGAACAGGGGAGGGGCTGAAGCTTTCTTT

j_call: TRBJ2-2
v_call: TRBV4-3
clone_size: NA
d_call: TRBD2
cdr3_aa: CASSQDPASGANTGELFF
cdr3_nt: TGCGCCAGCAGCCAAGATCCAGCTAGCGGGGCGAACACCGGGGAGCTGTTTTTT

j_call: TRBJ2-6
v_call: TRBV28
clone_size: few
d_call: TRBD1
cdr3_aa: CASSLYPQGAGANVLTF
cdr3_nt: TGTGCCAGCAGTTTATATCCCCAGGGGGCTGGGGCCAACGTCCTGACTTTC

j_call: TRBJ2-5
v_call: TRBV20-1
clone_size: NA
d_call: TRBD1
cdr3_aa: CSASAGGYQETQYF
cdr3_nt: TGCAGTGCTAGCGCAGGGGGTTACCAAGAGACCCAGTACTTC

j_call: TRBJ1-2
v_call: TRBV30
clone_size: NA
d_call: NA
cdr3_aa: CAWSGQLGDYGYTF
cdr3_nt: TGTGCCTGGAGTGGACAGCTGGGGGACTATGGCTACACCTTC

j_call: TRBJ2-2
v_call: TRBV28
clone_size: few
d_call: TRBD1
cdr3_aa: CASRLTGGHVANTGELFF
cdr3_nt: TGTGCCAGCAGGCTGACAGGGGGCCATGTCGCGAACACCGGGGAGCTGTTTTTT

j_call: TRBJ2-3
v_call: TRBV11-2
clone_size: NA
d_call: TRBD1
cdr3_aa: CASSQERGQLRTQYF
cdr3_nt: TGTGCCAGCAGCCAAGAGAGGGGACAGTTGAGGACGCAGTATTTT

j_call: TRBJ1-1
v_call: TRBV12-3/TRBV12-4
clone_size: many
d_call: NA
cdr3_aa: CASSFRRELNTEAFF
cdr3_nt: TGTGCCAGCAGTTTTCGCCGGGAATTGAACACTGAAGCTTTCTTT